The 22 T cell receptor beta chains listed next were all sequenced from one sample in a study of early stage breast cancer tumors. The protocol was immunoSEQ multiplex PCR, while the TCRdb copy is restricted to in-frame clones and leaves out a portion. The profile shows some 6,000 clones, roughly four fifths of them singletons. The sequencing sample was made of normal breast tissue next to the tumor. The source of these receptors is a person aged 65-85 years with breast cancer.

The gene calls are TRBV4-2 and TRBJ2-6; D may be TRBD2 (6 bases). The CDR3 has 19 amino acids. Germline CDR1 is LGHNA and CDR2 is YNFKEQ. V was shortened by 4 bases and J by 0 bases, with 19 bases between the two germline ends. The CDR3 reads CASSLAGTGVDSGANVLTF. Here the CDR3 DNA reads TGTGCCAGCAGCCTCGCTGGGACGGGGGTCGACTCTGGGGCCAACGTCCTGACTTTC.

The chain links TRBV5-1 to TRBJ2-3; TRBD2 matches 13 bases. The germline V gene has CDR1 SGHRS and CDR2 YFSETQ. The J segment lost 5 bases and the V segment lost 5 bases, leaving 5 bases of the junction unmatched. The length of the CDR3 is 15 residues. The CDR3 sequence is CASSTSGGDGDTQYF. Written as DNA, the CDR3 is TGCGCCAGCAGTACTAGCGGGGGGGATGGAGATACGCAGTATTTT.

The genes are TRBV5-8 and TRBJ1-2; 8 nucleotides align to TRBD1. V was clipped by 5 bases and J by 2 bases; unmatched bases: 2. This CDR3 has 13 residues. Germline loops: CDR1 SGHTS, CDR2 YDEGEE. The CDR3 region is CASSRTGNYGYTF. CDR3 coding DNA: TGTGCCAGCAGTCGGACAGGGAACTATGGCTACACCTTC.

The genes are TRBV4-1 and TRBJ2-3; 13 positions agree with TRBD2. Germline CDR1 and CDR2: MGHRA and YSYEKL. J was trimmed by 5 bases and V by 3 bases; bases with no gene match: 8. The CDR3 is 17 residues long. CDR3 in DNA: TGCGCCAGCAGCCAGGGTACTAGCGGGGGGGGACGAGATACGCAGTATTTT. This gives the protein CASSQGTSGGGRDTQYF.

In DNA, the CDR3 is TGTGCCAGCAGTCGGAGATATAGCAATCAGCCCCAGCATTTT. Protein sequence: CASSRRYSNQPQHF. The chain recombines TRBV6-5 with TRBJ1-5; D gene uncertain. V was pared by 5 bases and J by 0 bases, with 8 bases between. The CDR3 spans 14 residues. Germline loops: CDR1 MNHEY, CDR2 SVGAGI.

This chain uses TRBV5-1 with TRBJ2-5; 10 bases fit TRBD2. The ends lost 3 bases at V and 7 bases at J; junction bases unmatched: 15. The CDR3 contains 17 residues. CDR1 is SGHRS and CDR2 is YFSETQ in the germline V gene. CDR3 residues: CASSWDAGLAGVLTQYF. In DNA, the CDR3 is TGCGCCAGCAGCTGGGATGCGGGGCTAGCGGGAGTTTTGACCCAGTACTTC.

J is TRBJ2-4 and V is TRBV6-6, with D possibly being TRBD1 (8 bases). V was shortened by 6 bases and J by 8 bases, with 14 bases between the two germline ends. This CDR3 spans 13 amino acids. Germline V gene lookup returns CDR1 MNHNY and CDR2 SVGAGI (reference sequence). DNA of the CDR3: TGTGCCAGCAGAAGTACAGGGGGGGACATTCAGTACTTC. As protein: CASRSTGGDIQYF.

This clone was detected only once. The CDR3 coding sequence is TGTGCCAGCAGCTTGGGGACAGGATTCTACGAGCAGTACTTC. This codes for CASSLGTGFYEQYF. The chain employs TRBV5-6 and TRBJ2-7; TRBD1 matches 7 bases. Germline CDR1 SGHDT, CDR2 YYEEEE. The CDR3 contains 14 residues. V shed 0 bases, J shed 3 bases, and the junction held 3 bases outside the gene matches.

The chain recombines TRBV6-5 with TRBJ2-1; a weak D match, TRBD2 (7 bases). Germline CDR1 MNHEY, CDR2 SVGAGI. The length of the CDR3 is 15 residues. V dropped 7 bases and J dropped 4 bases, with 17 bases sitting between them. This CDR3 is CASNYREGSYNEQFF. CDR3 coding DNA: TGTGCCAGCAACTACAGGGAGGGGAGTTACAATGAGCAGTTCTTC.

This clone was seen once. V is TRBV18 and J is TRBJ1-1; 7 bases line up with TRBD1. V lost 1 base and J lost 1; bases outside the gene matches: 6. Germline lookup yields CDR1 KGHSH and CDR2 LQKENI. The CDR3 length is 16 residues. Here the CDR3 reads CASSPLSGQTNTEAFF. Here the CDR3 DNA reads TGTGCCAGCTCACCACTCTCGGGACAGACGAACACTGAAGCTTTCTTT.

V and J are TRBV29-1 and TRBJ2-3, with D hard to call. CDR3 length: 11 amino acids. Germline V lookup: CDR1 SQVTM, CDR2 ANQGSEA. Trimming took 3 bases from V and 9 from J, leaving 10 bases between them. The CDR3 is CSVEGSLTQYF. The CDR3 DNA sequence: TGCAGCGTTGAGGGCTCCCTAACGCAGTATTTT.

The V and J genes are TRBV18 and TRBJ2-7, with D tentatively TRBD2 (7 bases). Trimming removed 3 bases from V and 0 bases from J, with 12 bases in between. The length of the CDR3 is 15 residues. The V gene's germline CDR1 is KGHSH and CDR2 LQKENI. CDR3 region: CASSPVGGASYEQYF. In nucleotides, the CDR3 is TGTGCCAGCTCACCTGTAGGGGGGGCCTCCTACGAGCAGTACTTC.

V is TRBV6-5 and J is TRBJ2-7; 10 bases align to TRBD2. This CDR3 spans 15 amino acids. Germline V gives CDR1 MNHEY, CDR2 SVGAGI. J was trimmed by 7 bases and V by 2 bases; bases with no gene match: 8. The CDR3 is CASSYASGSGGEQYF. The CDR3, as DNA: TGTGCCAGCAGTTACGCTAGCGGGAGTGGGGGTGAGCAGTACTTC.

This sequence joins TRBV10-3 and TRBJ1-6; perhaps TRBD1 as D (6 bases). V dropped 3 bases and J dropped 7 bases, with 25 bases sitting between them. Per the germline V gene, CDR1 is ENHRY and CDR2 is SYGVKD. CDR3 length: 19 amino acids. For the CDR3, the DNA is TGTGCCATCAGTGAAAGCCCCCTAAGGACAGCCCAGAGCAATTCACCCCTCCACTTT. Amino acid sequence: CAISESPLRTAQSNSPLHF.

The chain uses TRBV5-1 and TRBJ1-5, with 8 positions matching TRBD1. The CDR3 spans 14 residues. Trimming took 2 bases from V and 8 from J; bases not matched to a gene: 6. Germline V CDR1 and CDR2: SGHRS, YFSETQ. The CDR3 DNA reads as TGCGCCAGCAGCTTTGGACAGGGCGGGGAGCCCCAGCATTTT. Protein: CASSFGQGGEPQHF. Supplemented by reference TRBV5-1 and TRBJ1-5, the full variable domain reads KAGVTQTPRYLIKTRGQQVTLSCSPISGHRSVSWYQQTPGQGLQFLFEYFSETQRNKGNFPGRFSGRQFSNSRSEMNVSTLELGDSALYLCASSFGQGGEPQHFGDGTRLSIL.

There are a few counts of this clone. This chain links TRBV5-1 with TRBJ1-2; D is possibly TRBD1 (6 bases). V dropped 0 bases and J dropped 8 bases, with 17 bases sitting between them. Germline CDR1 and CDR2: SGHRS and YFSETQ. The CDR3 spans 15 residues. The CDR3 bases are TGCGCCAGCAGCTTGGCTTGGGGGCAGGGTATCGGCTACACCTTC. Amino acids: CASSLAWGQGIGYTF.

The CDR3 is CASSFDGASNQPQHF. The CDR3 DNA follows: TGTGCCAGCAGCTTCGATGGGGCAAGCAATCAGCCCCAGCATTTT. The chain combines TRBV7-2 with TRBJ1-5; perhaps TRBD1 as D (5 bases). The CDR3 has 15 amino acids. V lost 3 bases to trimming and J lost 1 base, with 10 bases between them. Germline lookup yields CDR1 SGHTA and CDR2 FQGNSA.

This chain uses TRBV6-1 with TRBJ1-5, with a weak D call TRBD1 (6 bases). Germline assignment: CDR1 MNHNS and CDR2 SASEGT. Trimming left V 10 bases short and J 3 bases short, with 13 bases between. The CDR3 extends over 13 amino acids. CDR3 sequence reads: CATLRQDNQPQHF. The DNA of the CDR3 is TGTGCCACCTTGAGACAGGACAATCAGCCCCAGCATTTT.

The V gene is TRBV4-3, the J gene TRBJ1-4; D gene ambiguous. The V gene lost 0 bases and the J gene lost 8 bases, with 16 bases spanning the gap. This CDR3 region has 16 residues. Germline values: CDR1 LGHNA, CDR2 YSLEER. The CDR3 nucleotides read TGCGCCAGCAGCCAAGATGGGCCCACGGAGGGCGAAAAACTGTTTTTT. Protein product: CASSQDGPTEGEKLFF.

The chain has TRBV6-1 and TRBJ1-5; possible D gene TRBD1, 6 bases. Between the trimmed V and J ends, which lost 3 bases and 6 bases, there was a span of 9 bases. The CDR3 loop spans 13 amino acids. Germline CDR1 MNHNS, CDR2 SASEGT. The CDR3 region is CASSENRAQPQHF. CDR3 sequence (DNA): TGTGCCAGCAGTGAGAACAGGGCTCAGCCCCAGCATTTT.

The chain recombines TRBV5-6 with TRBJ2-7; 7 positions agree with TRBD1. Germline CDR1 is SGHDT and CDR2 is YYEEEE. With 9 bases clipped from V and 3 bases from J, the junction kept 18 bases outside the gene matches. The CDR3 extends over 16 amino acids. The CDR3 spells CATFLYRQGSIYEQYF. The DNA for the CDR3 is TGTGCCACCTTTCTCTATCGACAGGGATCAATCTACGAGCAGTACTTC.

The CDR3 DNA follows: TGCGCCAGCAGCTTGGACAGGTATAATTCACCCCTCCACTTT. This sequence encodes CASSLDRYNSPLHF. This sequence joins TRBV5-1 and TRBJ1-6; the D gene is possibly TRBD1 (5 bases). The CDR3 is 14 amino acids. CDR1 and CDR2 from the germline V gene are SGHRS and YFSETQ. The V end lost 0 bases, the J end lost 4 bases, and 5 bases lay between the germline ends.